This TCR beta chain was recorded in a study of OX40 agonist ivuxolimab in advanced cancers. The repertoire was sequenced with immunoSEQ multiplex PCR; TCRdb's copy has only in-frame clones and lacks some. The repertoire holds about 36,000 clones, with about nine tenths as singletons. V lost 3 bases, J lost 6 bases, and 17 bases lay in between. CDR1 MDHEN and CDR2 SYDVKM come from the germline V gene. The CDR3 runs 15 residues. The sample in question was CD4+ or CD8+ T cells sorted from blood, obtained in a trial of the OX40 agonist ivuxolimab. The sequence derives from an adult with an advanced solid tumor such as melanoma, head and neck, liver or kidney cancer. The chain combines TRBV28 with TRBJ1-1; no reliable D call. Here the CDR3 DNA reads TGTGCCAGCAGTTTCCCTAGGGTGGTCGGATCTGAAGCTTTCTTT. This gives the protein CASSFPRVVGSEAFF.